This T cell receptor beta chain derives from a study of PD-1 blockade in classical Hodgkin lymphoma. Study conclusions and caveats: Repertoires differed for reasons still undefined, possibly disease activity or prior therapy. Complete responders matched newly diagnosed patients in baseline diversity.

Notes on this clone: What it binds is unknown.

Relapse was seen in all patients after autologous stem cell transplantation, and brentuximab vedotin exposure was variable. The ends were cut back, 2 bases at V and 3 bases at J, with 6 bases in the middle. CDR3 length: 12 residues. Germline V gene sequence: CDR1 SGHNT, CDR2 YYREEE (reference sequence). TCRdb's table, derived via immunoSEQ multiplex PCR, lists solely in-frame clones and lacks some. This table holds more than 35,000 clones, 60% to 85% found once. The chain combines TRBV5-4 with TRBJ2-7; no firm D call. This sequence was found in a human donor with classical Hodgkin lymphoma. The sample here was peripheral blood mononuclear cells (PBMCs), taken at baseline. CDR3 in amino acids: CASSFLGYEQYF. CDR3 sequence (DNA): TGTGCCAGCAGCTTTTTGGGCTACGAGCAGTACTTC.